This TCR beta chain is from a study of OX40 agonist ivuxolimab in advanced cancers. Study information: One patient with hepatocellular carcinoma and two with cutaneous melanoma, three in all, had partial responses.

The V and J ends lost 1 base and 4 bases respectively, with 13 bases between them. The CDR3 is 15 amino acids. CDR1 and CDR2 from the germline V gene are SGHTA and FQGTGA. This clone has a single count. Its antigen is as yet unknown. Study findings and constraints: Partly responding patients at 0.1-3.0 mg/kg showed some of the smallest clonal expansion.

The study sampled blood at baseline, cycle 4 day 1, and cycle 7 day 1. Measured with immunoSEQ multiplex PCR; TCRdb has only the in-frame clones, and not every one. The sample lists about 48,000 clones, around 79% occurring once. The sample consisted of CD4+ or CD8+ T cells sorted from blood, taken in a trial of the OX40 agonist ivuxolimab. This TCR was recovered from an adult with an advanced solid tumor such as melanoma, head and neck, liver or kidney cancer. J is TRBJ1-2 and V is TRBV7-3; D possibly corresponds to TRBD1 (5 bases). The CDR3 sequence: CASSLSGRVSYGYTF. Here the CDR3 DNA reads TGTGCCAGCAGCTTAAGTGGCAGGGTGTCCTATGGCTACACCTTC.